This is a list of T cell receptor beta chains from one sample in a study of control samples from healthy donors and cancer patients. Assay used: immunoSEQ multiplex PCR; TCRdb lists only in-frame clones, some missing. The sample lists about 67,000 clones, more than 70% occurring once. Material for sequencing was PBMCs. The receptors shown here come from a woman between 50 and 59 years old with head and neck cancer. Both conserved end residues are part of each CDR3. Each record gives: clone size, J gene, V gene, D gene, CDR3 DNA, CDR3 protein. A D gene is named only where the DNA matches it firmly. Only some rows state a clone size, as once, few, many or a class for expanded clones.

size: .
J: TRBJ1-4
V: TRBV5-6
D: .
DNA: TGTGCCAGCAGCCCCGGGGGGGTGGATGAAAAACTGTTTTTT
CDR3: CASSPGGVDEKLFF

size: .
J: TRBJ2-4
V: TRBV3-1/TRBV3-2
D: .
DNA: TGTGCCAGCAGCCAAGGGGCGGGACAAAACATTCAGTACTTC
CDR3: CASSQGAGQNIQYF

size: .
J: TRBJ2-1
V: TRBV10-1
D: TRBD1
DNA: TGCGCCAGCAGTGGGGACAGCCGGCAGTTCTTC
CDR3: CASSGDSRQFF

size: few
J: TRBJ1-6
V: TRBV7-9
D: TRBD1
DNA: TGTGCCAGCAGCTGGGGACAGGGGGCATACTCACCCCTCCACTTT
CDR3: CASSWGQGAYSPLHF

size: .
J: TRBJ2-5
V: TRBV19
D: .
DNA: TGTGCCATCACTCTCACCCCGCCTATTCAAGAGACCCAGTACTTC
CDR3: CAITLTPPIQETQYF

size: .
J: TRBJ1-4
V: TRBV6-2/TRBV6-3
D: .
DNA: TGTGCCAGCAGTTACTCGGGCGCAACTAATGAAAAACTGTTTTTT
CDR3: CASSYSGATNEKLFF

size: .
J: TRBJ2-1
V: TRBV4-2
D: .
DNA: TGTGCCAGCACGGCCAGCGTGGGTTTCCATGAGCAGTTCTTC
CDR3: CASTASVGFHEQFF

size: few
J: TRBJ2-1
V: TRBV29-1
D: .
DNA: TGCAGCGTTGAAGAGGTTTATGAGCAGTTCTTC
CDR3: CSVEEVYEQFF

size: .
J: TRBJ1-6
V: TRBV6-2/TRBV6-3
D: .
DNA: TGTGCCAGCAGTTACGGGGGTAATAATTCACCCCTCCACTTT
CDR3: CASSYGGNNSPLHF

size: .
J: TRBJ2-1
V: TRBV10-3
D: TRBD1
DNA: TGTGCCATCAGCCGGGACAGTACCTACAATGAGCAGTTCTTC
CDR3: CAISRDSTYNEQFF

size: .
J: TRBJ2-7
V: TRBV6-1
D: TRBD2
DNA: TGTGCCAGCAGTGATAGCGGGGGACCCTACGAGCAGTACTTC
CDR3: CASSDSGGPYEQYF

size: .
J: TRBJ2-5
V: TRBV28
D: .
DNA: TGTGCCAGCAGTCACTCCCGGGGGGCTGAGACCCAGTACTTC
CDR3: CASSHSRGAETQYF

size: .
J: TRBJ1-1
V: TRBV19
D: .
DNA: TGTGCCAGTAGTCTCCCCGGGACTAGAGTTCTCTTT
CDR3: CASSLPGTRVLF

size: .
J: TRBJ2-3
V: TRBV5-6
D: .
DNA: TGTGCCAGCAGCCAAGTGGTCCGGGGCTTAGCCACAGATACGCAGTATTTT
CDR3: CASSQVVRGLATDTQYF

size: .
J: TRBJ2-3
V: TRBV10-3
D: .
DNA: TGTGCCATCAGGCCAGGGGGGAGCACAGATACGCAGTATTTT
CDR3: CAIRPGGSTDTQYF

size: .
J: TRBJ2-2
V: TRBV5-1
D: .
DNA: TGCGCCAGCAGCTTGGACAGGGCCGGGGAGCTGTTTTTT
CDR3: CASSLDRAGELFF

size: .
J: TRBJ1-5
V: TRBV7-9
D: .
DNA: TGTGCCAGCAGCTTAGGCGATCAGCCCCAGCATTTT
CDR3: CASSLGDQPQHF

size: .
J: TRBJ1-2
V: TRBV7-3
D: .
DNA: TGTGCCAGCAGCTTAGATCCAGGGTACGGCTACACCTTC
CDR3: CASSLDPGYGYTF

size: .
J: TRBJ2-3
V: TRBV10-3
D: .
DNA: TGTGCCATCAGTGATCGGCAGGCGGGAACAGATACGCAGTATTTT
CDR3: CAISDRQAGTDTQYF

size: .
J: TRBJ2-7
V: TRBV2
D: .
DNA: TGTGCCAGCAGTCGGCAGGGCCCTTACTACGAGCAGTACTTC
CDR3: CASSRQGPYYEQYF

size: .
J: TRBJ1-6
V: TRBV20-1
D: .
DNA: TGCAGTGCTAGTACGCAGCCAGGGCCTAATTCACCCCTCCACTTT
CDR3: CSASTQPGPNSPLHF

size: .
J: TRBJ1-2
V: TRBV5-4
D: .
DNA: TGTGCCAGCAGCTGGGACAAGATTAACTATGGCTACACCTTC
CDR3: CASSWDKINYGYTF

size: .
J: TRBJ2-1
V: TRBV9
D: TRBD2
DNA: TGTGCCAGCAGCGCGGGGGGACTAGGGCGCAATGAGCAGTTCTTC
CDR3: CASSAGGLGRNEQFF

size: .
J: TRBJ2-3
V: TRBV11-2
D: .
DNA: TGTGCCAGCAGCTTAGATCGGGGAGATACGCAGTATTTT
CDR3: CASSLDRGDTQYF

size: .
J: TRBJ1-1
V: TRBV24-1
D: .
DNA: TGTGCCACCTCACGAGGGGGGACGGGTCGGATGAACACTGAAGCTTTCTTT
CDR3: CATSRGGTGRMNTEAFF

size: .
J: TRBJ1-1
V: TRBV5-6
D: TRBD1
DNA: TGTGCCAGCAGCACACCGGGACAGGGTCTAAACACTGAAGCTTTCTTT
CDR3: CASSTPGQGLNTEAFF

size: .
J: TRBJ2-5
V: TRBV5-4
D: .
DNA: TGTGCCAGCAGCTTGGCGGGGAGGGGGGAGACCCAGTACTTC
CDR3: CASSLAGRGETQYF

size: .
J: TRBJ2-2
V: TRBV5-6
D: TRBD2
DNA: TGTGCCAGCAGCTTCGGGGGGGCAGAAGTTGGCGGGGAGCTGTTTTTT
CDR3: CASSFGGAEVGGELFF

size: .
J: TRBJ1-6
V: TRBV15
D: .
DNA: TGTGCCACCAGCTCCCAATCTGATTCACCCCTCCACTTT
CDR3: CATSSQSDSPLHF

size: few
J: TRBJ1-1
V: TRBV6-2/TRBV6-3
D: .
DNA: TGTGCCAGCAGTCCCTCTGAATTGAACACTGAAGCTTTCTTT
CDR3: CASSPSELNTEAFF

size: .
J: TRBJ1-1
V: TRBV6-6
D: TRBD1
DNA: TGTGCCAGCAGTTACGGACAGGTTGAAGCTTTCTTT
CDR3: CASSYGQVEAFF

size: .
J: TRBJ1-5
V: TRBV4-1
D: .
DNA: TGCGCCAGCAGTGGGACTCCCAACCTCAATCAGCCCCAGCATTTT
CDR3: CASSGTPNLNQPQHF